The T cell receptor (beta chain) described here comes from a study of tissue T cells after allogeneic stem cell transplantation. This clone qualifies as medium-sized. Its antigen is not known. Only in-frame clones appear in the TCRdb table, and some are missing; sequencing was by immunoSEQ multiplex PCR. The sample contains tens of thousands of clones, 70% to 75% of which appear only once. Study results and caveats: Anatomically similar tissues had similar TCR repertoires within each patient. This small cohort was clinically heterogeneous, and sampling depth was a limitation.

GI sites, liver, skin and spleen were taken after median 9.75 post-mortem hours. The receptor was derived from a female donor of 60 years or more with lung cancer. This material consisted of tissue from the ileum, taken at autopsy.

In nucleotides, the CDR3 is TGTGCCAGCAGCCCCAAGCCGGGGGGCGAGCAGTACTTC. Residues: CASSPKPGGEQYF. The rearrangement joins TRBV7-6 to TRBJ2-7; 7 bases match TRBD2. The CDR3 has 13 residues. Per the germline V gene, CDR1 is SGHVS and CDR2 is FNYEAQ. J lost 6 bases, V lost 5 bases, and 7 bases had no gene match. Using reference TRBV7-6 and TRBJ2-7 for the parts outside the CDR3, the full variable domain is GAGVSQSPRYKVTKRGQDVALRCDPISGHVSLYWYRQALGQGPEFLTYFNYEAQQDKSGLPNDRFSAERPEGSISTLTIQRTEQRDSAMYRCASSPKPGGEQYFGPGTRLTVT.